A selection of T cell receptor beta chains follows, all from one sample in a study of beta chain features in type 1 diabetes. The repertoire was sequenced with immunoSEQ multiplex PCR; TCRdb's copy has only in-frame clones and lacks some. Of around 140,000 clones in the sample, around 13% were seen once. The sample taken for sequencing was central memory CD4+ T cells from blood. The receptor source for this set is a man younger than 35 with type 1 diabetes. Both conserved end residues are part of each CDR3. The order of the fields is J gene, clone size, D gene, V gene, CDR3 DNA, CDR3 protein. A D gene is named only where the DNA matches it firmly. Expanded clones are given a class, and other clones once, few, many or no size at all.

j_gene: TRBJ1-2; abundance: .; d_gene: TRBD1; v_gene: TRBV6-1; CDR3nt: TGTGCCAGCAGTCTCCAGGGGGACATTAACTATGGCTACACCTTC; CDR3aa: CASSLQGDINYGYTF
j_gene: TRBJ1-1; abundance: few; d_gene: .; v_gene: TRBV7-9; CDR3nt: TGTGCCAGCAGCTTTTCGCCGAACACTGAAGCTTTCTTT; CDR3aa: CASSFSPNTEAFF
j_gene: TRBJ1-2; abundance: many; d_gene: .; v_gene: TRBV19; CDR3nt: TGTGCCAGTAGTATACAGTCACCATCTATGGATGGCTACACCTTC; CDR3aa: CASSIQSPSMDGYTF
j_gene: TRBJ1-5; abundance: .; d_gene: TRBD1; v_gene: TRBV27; CDR3nt: TGTGCCAGCAGCCTACTCCCAGGGGGCGCGGGCAATCAGCCCCAGCATTTT; CDR3aa: CASSLLPGGAGNQPQHF
j_gene: TRBJ2-1; abundance: .; d_gene: TRBD1; v_gene: TRBV30; CDR3nt: TGTGCCTGGAGTGTGAGACAGGGGGCGAATGAGCAGTTCTTC; CDR3aa: CAWSVRQGANEQFF
j_gene: TRBJ2-5; abundance: few; d_gene: TRBD2; v_gene: TRBV5-1; CDR3nt: TGCGCCAGCAGCTCCCTAGCGGGGGGCGGGGAGACCCAGTACTTC; CDR3aa: CASSSLAGGGETQYF
j_gene: TRBJ2-2; abundance: .; d_gene: .; v_gene: TRBV29-1; CDR3nt: TGCAGCGTTCCCCGCAGGGGGGACACCGGGGAGCTGTTTTTT; CDR3aa: CSVPRRGDTGELFF
j_gene: TRBJ1-1; abundance: .; d_gene: TRBD1; v_gene: TRBV5-1; CDR3nt: TGCGCCAGCAGCGCGTTGACAGGGGTGAACACTGAAGCTTTCTTT; CDR3aa: CASSALTGVNTEAFF
j_gene: TRBJ1-3; abundance: .; d_gene: .; v_gene: TRBV29-1; CDR3nt: TGCAGCGCGGGGGATTCCGGAAACACCATATATTTT; CDR3aa: CSAGDSGNTIYF
j_gene: TRBJ2-6; abundance: few; d_gene: .; v_gene: TRBV5-1; CDR3nt: TGCGCCAGCAGCTCAAGCTCTGGGGCCAACGTCCTGACTTTC; CDR3aa: CASSSSSGANVLTF
j_gene: TRBJ2-1; abundance: .; d_gene: .; v_gene: TRBV7-3; CDR3nt: TGTGCCAGCAGCTCCTCCGGGTCTCGGGGGCTTTACAATGAGCAGTTCTTC; CDR3aa: CASSSSGSRGLYNEQFF
j_gene: TRBJ2-1; abundance: .; d_gene: .; v_gene: TRBV6-1; CDR3nt: TGTGCCAGCAGTGAAACCGGACACCCCAGGGAGCAGTTCTTC; CDR3aa: CASSETGHPREQFF
j_gene: TRBJ1-2; abundance: few; d_gene: .; v_gene: TRBV25-1; CDR3nt: TGTGCCAGCAGTGAAGACAGTGGGATCGGGGTCTATGGCTACACCTTC; CDR3aa: CASSEDSGIGVYGYTF
j_gene: TRBJ1-4; abundance: .; d_gene: TRBD1; v_gene: TRBV27; CDR3nt: TGTGCCAGCAGACCACAGGGGTTACGAGAAAAACTGTTTTTT; CDR3aa: CASRPQGLREKLFF
j_gene: TRBJ1-3; abundance: .; d_gene: TRBD1; v_gene: TRBV30; CDR3nt: TGTGCCTGGAGTCGGGACAGGGTGTCACGGAGCTCTGGAAACACCATATATTTT; CDR3aa: CAWSRDRVSRSSGNTIYF
j_gene: TRBJ2-7; abundance: .; d_gene: TRBD2; v_gene: TRBV9; CDR3nt: TGTGCCAGCAGCGTAGAAGGGACTAGCACCTACGAGCAGTACTTC; CDR3aa: CASSVEGTSTYEQYF
j_gene: TRBJ2-3; abundance: many; d_gene: .; v_gene: TRBV30; CDR3nt: TGTGCCTGGAGCCCAGCCAGGGATACGCAGTATTTT; CDR3aa: CAWSPARDTQYF
j_gene: TRBJ2-5; abundance: .; d_gene: TRBD2; v_gene: TRBV29-1; CDR3nt: TGCAGCGTTGCTCTAGCGGACCAAGAGACCCAGTACTTC; CDR3aa: CSVALADQETQYF
j_gene: TRBJ2-3; abundance: few; d_gene: TRBD2; v_gene: TRBV6-1; CDR3nt: TGTGCCAGCATGGCGGGGGGGCCAGCAGATACGCAGTATTTT; CDR3aa: CASMAGGPADTQYF
j_gene: TRBJ2-5; abundance: .; d_gene: .; v_gene: TRBV23-1; CDR3nt: TGCGCCAGCAGTCAACCAGTGCGAGGCGAGACCCAGTACTTC; CDR3aa: CASSQPVRGETQYF
j_gene: TRBJ2-7; abundance: few; d_gene: TRBD2; v_gene: TRBV15; CDR3nt: TGTGCCACCAGCAGAGATCAGGGGACTAGGGGCTACGAGCAGTACTTC; CDR3aa: CATSRDQGTRGYEQYF
j_gene: TRBJ1-2; abundance: once; d_gene: .; v_gene: TRBV6-5; CDR3nt: TGTGCCAGCAGTTCCCTCAGGGGCCCCGGCTACACCTTC; CDR3aa: CASSSLRGPGYTF
j_gene: TRBJ1-2; abundance: .; d_gene: .; v_gene: TRBV25-1; CDR3nt: TGTGCCAGCAGTGGGTATTCGAACTACTATGGCTACACCTTC; CDR3aa: CASSGYSNYYGYTF
j_gene: TRBJ1-3; abundance: few; d_gene: .; v_gene: TRBV6-6; CDR3nt: TGTGCCAGCAGACAAGACATGATCTCTGGAAACACCATATATTTT; CDR3aa: CASRQDMISGNTIYF
j_gene: TRBJ1-1; abundance: .; d_gene: .; v_gene: TRBV7-3; CDR3nt: TGTGCCAGCAGTCGCGCCCCCGGGGACACTGAAGCTTTCTTT; CDR3aa: CASSRAPGDTEAFF
j_gene: TRBJ1-6; abundance: many; d_gene: .; v_gene: TRBV28; CDR3nt: TGTGCCAGCAGTTTATTAATGGGGGATAATTCACCCCTCCACTTT; CDR3aa: CASSLLMGDNSPLHF
j_gene: TRBJ1-4; abundance: many; d_gene: .; v_gene: TRBV7-9; CDR3nt: TGTGCCAGCAGCTTAGGAGGGATTAATGAAAAACTGTTTTTT; CDR3aa: CASSLGGINEKLFF
j_gene: TRBJ2-4; abundance: few; d_gene: TRBD1; v_gene: TRBV7-6; CDR3nt: TGTGCCAGCAGCTTAGGGGGACAGGGCAACAAAAACATTCAGTACTTC; CDR3aa: CASSLGGQGNKNIQYF
j_gene: TRBJ2-3; abundance: few; d_gene: .; v_gene: TRBV2; CDR3nt: TGTGCCAGCATCCCGGCCGTGGGGACAGATACGCAGTATTTT; CDR3aa: CASIPAVGTDTQYF
j_gene: TRBJ2-7; abundance: .; d_gene: .; v_gene: TRBV28; CDR3nt: TGTGCCAGCAGTCCTGCGAATACGGACGAGCAGTACTTC; CDR3aa: CASSPANTDEQYF
j_gene: TRBJ1-5; abundance: .; d_gene: .; v_gene: TRBV9; CDR3nt: TGTGCCAGCAGCGTAGGTAGCAATCAGCCCCAGCATTTT; CDR3aa: CASSVGSNQPQHF
j_gene: TRBJ1-6; abundance: few; d_gene: TRBD1; v_gene: TRBV28; CDR3nt: TGTGCCAGCAGTCCATCGGACAGGGCAAATTCACCCCTCCACTTT; CDR3aa: CASSPSDRANSPLHF
j_gene: TRBJ1-1; abundance: .; d_gene: .; v_gene: TRBV30; CDR3nt: TGTGCCTGGAGTCCCGATGCTGGCACTGAAGCTTTCTTT; CDR3aa: CAWSPDAGTEAFF
j_gene: TRBJ1-1; abundance: .; d_gene: TRBD1; v_gene: TRBV5-1; CDR3nt: TGCGCCAGCAGCATTGGACAGGGGAACACTGAAGCTTTCTTT; CDR3aa: CASSIGQGNTEAFF
j_gene: TRBJ2-1; abundance: .; d_gene: .; v_gene: TRBV15; CDR3nt: TGTGCCACCAGCAGCCAAGAGGGGCCTCGCCAGGCAACTAGCTCCTACAATGAGCAGTTCTTC; CDR3aa: CATSSQEGPRQATSSYNEQFF
j_gene: TRBJ2-6; abundance: few; d_gene: .; v_gene: TRBV25-1; CDR3nt: TGTGCCAGCAGTGACAGGGACTCTGGGGCCAACGTCCTGACTTTC; CDR3aa: CASSDRDSGANVLTF
j_gene: TRBJ2-7; abundance: many; d_gene: .; v_gene: TRBV25-1; CDR3nt: TGTGCCAGCAGTGAACTTGGGACCGGCGGTATGAGTGAGCAGTACTTC; CDR3aa: CASSELGTGGMSEQYF
j_gene: TRBJ2-7; abundance: .; d_gene: TRBD1; v_gene: TRBV15; CDR3nt: TGTGCCACCAGCCCCTGGACAGGGACCTACGAGCAGTACTTC; CDR3aa: CATSPWTGTYEQYF
j_gene: TRBJ1-2; abundance: few; d_gene: .; v_gene: TRBV7-9; CDR3nt: TGTGCCAGCAGCTTGCCGGGGGCGGGCTATGGCTACACCTTC; CDR3aa: CASSLPGAGYGYTF
j_gene: TRBJ2-2; abundance: few; d_gene: .; v_gene: TRBV6-5; CDR3nt: TGTGCCAGCAGTTACTCGATTCTCATTTCCGGGGAGCTGTTTTTT; CDR3aa: CASSYSILISGELFF
j_gene: TRBJ1-2; abundance: .; d_gene: .; v_gene: TRBV30; CDR3nt: TGTGCCTGGAGTTTGGCAGCTGGCTACACCTTC; CDR3aa: CAWSLAAGYTF
j_gene: TRBJ1-1; abundance: few; d_gene: TRBD1; v_gene: TRBV7-9; CDR3nt: TGTGCCAGCAGCTTAGATGGGACAGGGAACACTGAAGCTTTCTTT; CDR3aa: CASSLDGTGNTEAFF